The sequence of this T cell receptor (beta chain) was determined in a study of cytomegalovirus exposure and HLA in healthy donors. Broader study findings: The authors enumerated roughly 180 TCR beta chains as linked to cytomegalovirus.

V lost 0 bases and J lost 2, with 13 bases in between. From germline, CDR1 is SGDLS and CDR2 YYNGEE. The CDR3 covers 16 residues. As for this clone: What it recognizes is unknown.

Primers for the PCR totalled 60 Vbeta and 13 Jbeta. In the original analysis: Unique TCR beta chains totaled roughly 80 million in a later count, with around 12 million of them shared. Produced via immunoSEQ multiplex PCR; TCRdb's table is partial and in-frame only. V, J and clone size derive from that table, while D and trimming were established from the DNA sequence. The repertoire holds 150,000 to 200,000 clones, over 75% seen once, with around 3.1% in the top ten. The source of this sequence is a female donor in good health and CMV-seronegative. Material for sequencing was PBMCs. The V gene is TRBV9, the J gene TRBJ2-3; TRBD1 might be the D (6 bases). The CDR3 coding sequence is TGTGCCAGCAGCGTAGGAACTGGACAGTACACAGATACGCAGTATTTT. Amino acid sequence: CASSVGTGQYTDTQYF.